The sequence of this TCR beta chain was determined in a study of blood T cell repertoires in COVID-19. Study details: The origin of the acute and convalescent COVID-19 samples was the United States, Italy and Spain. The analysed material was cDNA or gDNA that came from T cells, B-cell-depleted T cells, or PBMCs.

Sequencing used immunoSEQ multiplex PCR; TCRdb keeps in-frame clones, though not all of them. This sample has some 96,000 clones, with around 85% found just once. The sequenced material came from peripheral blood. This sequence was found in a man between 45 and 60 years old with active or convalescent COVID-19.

The CDR3 spells CASSSPGGGRGSTEAFF. The CDR3, as DNA: TGTGCCAGCAGTTCCCCTGGGGGGGGGCGAGGGAGCACTGAAGCTTTCTTT. This sequence joins TRBV27 and TRBJ1-1; tentatively, D is TRBD1 (6 bases). Looked up from germline, CDR1 is MNHEY and CDR2 is SMNVEV (reference sequence). V was shortened by 4 bases and J by 4 bases, with 22 bases between the two germline ends. CDR3 length equals 17 residues.